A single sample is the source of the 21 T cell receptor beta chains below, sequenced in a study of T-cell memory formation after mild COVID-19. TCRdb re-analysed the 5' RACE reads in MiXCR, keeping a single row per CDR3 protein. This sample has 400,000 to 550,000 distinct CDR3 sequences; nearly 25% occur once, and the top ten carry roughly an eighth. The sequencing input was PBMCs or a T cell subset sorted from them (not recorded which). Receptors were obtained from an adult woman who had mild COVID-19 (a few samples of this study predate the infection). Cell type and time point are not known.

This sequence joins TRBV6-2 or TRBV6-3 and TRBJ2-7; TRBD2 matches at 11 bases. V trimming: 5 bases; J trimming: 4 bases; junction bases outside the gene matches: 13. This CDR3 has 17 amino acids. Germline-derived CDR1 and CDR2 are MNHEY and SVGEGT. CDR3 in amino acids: CASSGIAGGAPRYEQYF. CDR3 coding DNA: TGTGCCAGCAGTGGAATAGCGGGAGGGGCCCCCAGGTACGAGCAGTACTTC.

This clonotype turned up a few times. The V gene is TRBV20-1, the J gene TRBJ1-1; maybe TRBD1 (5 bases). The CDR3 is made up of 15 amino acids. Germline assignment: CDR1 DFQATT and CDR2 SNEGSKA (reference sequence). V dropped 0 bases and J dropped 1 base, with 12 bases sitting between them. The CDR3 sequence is CSARDWQGENTEAFF. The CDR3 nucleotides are TGCAGTGCTAGAGATTGGCAGGGAGAGAACACTGAAGCTTTCTTT.

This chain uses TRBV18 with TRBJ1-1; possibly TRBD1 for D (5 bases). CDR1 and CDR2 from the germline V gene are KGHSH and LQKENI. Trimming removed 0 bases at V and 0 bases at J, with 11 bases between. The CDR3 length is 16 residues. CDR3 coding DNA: TGTGCCAGCTCACCACCGGGGGGGAAGGTGAACACTGAAGCTTTCTTT. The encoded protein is CASSPPGGKVNTEAFF.

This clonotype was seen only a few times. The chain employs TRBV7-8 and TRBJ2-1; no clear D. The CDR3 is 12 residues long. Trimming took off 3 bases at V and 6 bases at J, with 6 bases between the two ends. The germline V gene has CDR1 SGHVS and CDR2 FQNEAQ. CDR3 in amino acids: CASSFNFNEQFF. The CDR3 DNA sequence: TGTGCCAGCAGCTTTAACTTCAATGAGCAGTTCTTC.

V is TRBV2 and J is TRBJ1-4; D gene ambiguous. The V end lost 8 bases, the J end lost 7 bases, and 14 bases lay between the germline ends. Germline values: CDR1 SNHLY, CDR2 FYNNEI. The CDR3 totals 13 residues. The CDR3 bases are TGTGCCAGCCTGAGGGAAATAGGTGAAAAACTGTTTTTT. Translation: CASLREIGEKLFF.

The CDR3 DNA is TGTGCCAGCAGCTTAGCGCGATTGCCACAACCCTGGGATACGCAGTATTTT. This encodes CASSLARLPQPWDTQYF. The chain is built from TRBV7-2 and TRBJ2-3; D unclear. The V end lost 0 bases, the J end lost 6 bases, and 19 bases lay between the germline ends. The length of the CDR3 is 17 residues. CDR1 is SGHTA, CDR2 FQGNSA, per germline.

This CDR3 reads CASSLLGLAFFYNSNTGELFF. The CDR3 DNA is TGTGCCAGCAGCTTACTAGGACTAGCCTTCTTTTATAACTCGAACACCGGGGAGCTGTTTTTT. V is TRBV7-2 and J is TRBJ2-2; 8 bases align to TRBD2. Germline V gene lookup returns CDR1 SGHTA and CDR2 FQGNSA. V lost 2 bases and J lost 0; bases outside the gene matches: 17. The CDR3 extends over 21 amino acids.

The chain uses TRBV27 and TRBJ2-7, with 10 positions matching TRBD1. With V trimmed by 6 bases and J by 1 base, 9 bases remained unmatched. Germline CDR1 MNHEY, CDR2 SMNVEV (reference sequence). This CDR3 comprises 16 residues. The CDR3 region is CASSRQGAASSYEQYF. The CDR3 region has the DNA TGTGCCAGCAGCCGACAGGGGGCGGCATCGTCCTACGAGCAGTACTTC.

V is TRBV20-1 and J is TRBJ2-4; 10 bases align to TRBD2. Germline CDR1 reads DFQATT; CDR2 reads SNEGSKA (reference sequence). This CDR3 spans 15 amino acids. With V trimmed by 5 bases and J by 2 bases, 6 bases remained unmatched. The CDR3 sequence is CSALGLADTKNIQYF. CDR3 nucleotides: TGCAGTGCTCTCGGACTAGCGGATACCAAAAACATTCAGTACTTC.

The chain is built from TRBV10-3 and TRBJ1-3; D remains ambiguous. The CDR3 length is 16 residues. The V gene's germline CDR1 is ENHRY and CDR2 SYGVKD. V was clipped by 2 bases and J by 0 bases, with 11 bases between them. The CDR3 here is CAISEDIGVSGNTIYF. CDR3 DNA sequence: TGTGCCATCAGTGAGGACATCGGAGTCTCTGGAAACACCATATATTTT.

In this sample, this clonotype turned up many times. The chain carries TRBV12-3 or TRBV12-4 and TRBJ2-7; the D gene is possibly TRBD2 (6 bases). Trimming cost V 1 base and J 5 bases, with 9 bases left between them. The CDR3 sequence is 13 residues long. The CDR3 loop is CASSLVGGNEQYF. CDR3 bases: TGTGCCAGCAGTTTAGTTGGGGGGAACGAGCAGTACTTC.

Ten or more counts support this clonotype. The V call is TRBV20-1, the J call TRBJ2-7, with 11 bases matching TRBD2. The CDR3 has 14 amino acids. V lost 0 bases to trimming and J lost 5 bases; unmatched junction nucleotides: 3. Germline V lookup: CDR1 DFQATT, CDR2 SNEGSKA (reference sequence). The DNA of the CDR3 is TGCAGTGCTAGAGATTGGGGACTAGCGGACGAGCAGTACTTC. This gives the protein CSARDWGLADEQYF.

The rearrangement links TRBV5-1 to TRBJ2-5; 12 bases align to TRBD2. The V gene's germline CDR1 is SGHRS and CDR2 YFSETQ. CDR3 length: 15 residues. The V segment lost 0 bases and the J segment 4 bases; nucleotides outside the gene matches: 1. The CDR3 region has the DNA TGCGCCAGCAGCTTGGGACTAGCGGGAGCAGAGACCCAGTACTTC. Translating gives CASSLGLAGAETQYF.

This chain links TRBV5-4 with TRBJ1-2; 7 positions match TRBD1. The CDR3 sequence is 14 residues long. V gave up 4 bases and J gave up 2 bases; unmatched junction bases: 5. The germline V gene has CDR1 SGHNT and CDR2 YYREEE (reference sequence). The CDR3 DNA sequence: TGTGCCAGCAGCCACCCACAGGGGAACTATGGCTACACCTTC. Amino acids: CASSHPQGNYGYTF.

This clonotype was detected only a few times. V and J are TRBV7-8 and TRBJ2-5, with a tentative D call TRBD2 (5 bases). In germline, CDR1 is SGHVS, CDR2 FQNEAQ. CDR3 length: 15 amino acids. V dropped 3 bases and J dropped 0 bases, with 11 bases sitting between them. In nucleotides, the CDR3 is TGTGCCAGCAGCTTTCTTCGGGATTACCAAGAGACCCAGTACTTC. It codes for CASSFLRDYQETQYF.

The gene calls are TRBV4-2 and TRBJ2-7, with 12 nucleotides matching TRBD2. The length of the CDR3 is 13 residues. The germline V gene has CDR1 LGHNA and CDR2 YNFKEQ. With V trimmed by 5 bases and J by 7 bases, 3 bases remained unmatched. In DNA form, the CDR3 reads TGTGCCAGCAGCTACGGACTAGCGGGAGAGCAGTACTTC. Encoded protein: CASSYGLAGEQYF.

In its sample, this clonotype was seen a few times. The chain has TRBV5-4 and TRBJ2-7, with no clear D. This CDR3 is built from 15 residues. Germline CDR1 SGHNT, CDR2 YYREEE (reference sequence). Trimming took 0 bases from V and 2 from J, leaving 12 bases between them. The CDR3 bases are TGTGCCAGCAGCTTGGATAGGTCCAGCACCTACGAGCAGTACTTC. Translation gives CASSLDRSSTYEQYF.

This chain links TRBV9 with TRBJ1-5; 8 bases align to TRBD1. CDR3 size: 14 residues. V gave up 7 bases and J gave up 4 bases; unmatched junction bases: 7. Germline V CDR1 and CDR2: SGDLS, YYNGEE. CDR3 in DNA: TGTGCCAGCGGACAGGGTGTGGGAAATCAGCCCCAGCATTTT. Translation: CASGQGVGNQPQHF.

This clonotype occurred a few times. CDR3 region: CASSLRGLGLGNEQFF. In DNA form, the CDR3 reads TGTGCCAGCAGCTTAAGGGGACTAGGGTTGGGCAATGAGCAGTTCTTC. V and J are TRBV7-3 and TRBJ2-1; 8 bases map to TRBD2. The CDR3 extends over 16 amino acids. Germline V gene sequence: CDR1 SGHTA, CDR2 FQGTGA. The V and J ends lost 1 base and 6 bases, in that order; junction bases with no gene match: 8.

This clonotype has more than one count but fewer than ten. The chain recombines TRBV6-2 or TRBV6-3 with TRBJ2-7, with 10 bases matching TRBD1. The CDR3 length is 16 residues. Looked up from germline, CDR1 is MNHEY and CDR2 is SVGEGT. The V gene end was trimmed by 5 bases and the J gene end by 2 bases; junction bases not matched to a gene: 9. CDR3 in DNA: TGTGCCAGCAGTCCTTGGGGGACAGGGGAGGCCTACGAGCAGTACTTC. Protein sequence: CASSPWGTGEAYEQYF.

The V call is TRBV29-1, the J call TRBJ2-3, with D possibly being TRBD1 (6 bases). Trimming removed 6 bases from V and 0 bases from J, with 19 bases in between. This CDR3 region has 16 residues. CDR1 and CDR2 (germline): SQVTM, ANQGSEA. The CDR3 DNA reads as TGCAGCGTGAGGGGATTGGTTGGACAGAGCACAGATACGCAGTATTTT. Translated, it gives CSVRGLVGQSTDTQYF.